This T cell receptor beta chain was sequenced in a study of blood T cell repertoires in COVID-19. V was shortened by 7 bases and J by 1 base, with 10 bases between the two germline ends. The V gene's germline CDR1 is SNHLY and CDR2 FYNNEI. This CDR3 comprises 14 residues. TCRdb's table, derived via immunoSEQ multiplex PCR, lists solely in-frame clones and lacks some. The sample includes over 120,000 clones, about 80% of them seen just once. This sequence originates from a man aged 45-65 years who had recovered from COVID-19. The chain has TRBV2 and TRBJ1-4, with D tentatively TRBD1 (5 bases). The source material was PBMCs or T cells enriched from blood (not recorded which). The DNA of the CDR3 is TGTGCCAGCATGGGAGGGGTAACTAATGAAAAACTGTTTTTT. This encodes CASMGGVTNEKLFF.